Each of the 11 T cell receptor beta chains below was sequenced from the same sample in a study of T cell responses to AZD1222 COVID-19 vaccine. Here immunoSEQ multiplex PCR was the method, and the copy in TCRdb shows in-frame clones only, minus some. The sample yields 190,000 or so clones, around 90% seen once. The sample consisted of peripheral blood, taken 28 days after the second AZD1222 dose. These receptors originate from an adult who received the AZD1222 COVID-19 vaccine.

The chain recombines TRBV28 with TRBJ2-5, with 8 positions matching TRBD1. The V gene's germline CDR1 is MDHEN and CDR2 SYDVKM. The CDR3 runs to 15 residues. J lost 2 bases, V lost 6 bases, and 8 bases had no gene match. The CDR3 coding sequence is TGTGCCAGCAGATGGGGACAGGTGCCTCAAGAGACCCAGTACTTC. As protein: CASRWGQVPQETQYF. The full variable domain, with the rest looked up from reference TRBV28 and TRBJ2-5, is DVKVTQSSRYLVKRTGEKVFLECVQDMDHENMFWYRQDPGLGLRLIYFSYDVKMKEKGDIPEGYSVSREKKERFSLILESASTNQTSMYLCASRWGQVPQETQYFGPGTRLLVL.

The chain uses TRBV7-6 and TRBJ1-1, with D maybe TRBD1 (6 bases). The V and J ends lost 3 bases and 4 bases respectively, with 18 bases between them. This CDR3 is built from 16 residues. Germline assignment: CDR1 SGHVS and CDR2 FNYEAQ. This chain's CDR3 is CASSFTGMGVGTEAFF. CDR3 DNA sequence: TGTGCCAGCAGCTTTACAGGGATGGGAGTCGGCACTGAAGCTTTCTTT. Together with reference TRBV7-6 and TRBJ1-1, the CDR3 gives the full variable domain: GAGVSQSPRYKVTKRGQDVALRCDPISGHVSLYWYRQALGQGPEFLTYFNYEAQQDKSGLPNDRFSAERPEGSISTLTIQRTEQRDSAMYRCASSFTGMGVGTEAFFGQGTRLTVV.

The CDR3 DNA reads as TGTGCCAGCAGACCTGATTTGAACACTGAAGCTTTCTTT. Its protein product is CASRPDLNTEAFF. V gene TRBV7-3 combines with J gene TRBJ1-1; D remains unclear. V was pared by 6 bases and J by 0 bases, with 8 bases between. The CDR3 runs to 13 residues. Germline loops: CDR1 SGHTA, CDR2 FQGTGA.

V usage is TRBV5-1 and J usage is TRBJ1-1; no clear D gene. The CDR3 runs to 12 residues. V was shortened by 7 bases and J by 5 bases, with 12 bases between the two germline ends. Germline CDR1 and CDR2: SGHRS and YFSETQ. The DNA of the CDR3 is TGCGCCAGCCGCCTGATAGATACTGAAGCTTTCTTT. Its protein is CASRLIDTEAFF.

V is TRBV28 and J is TRBJ2-3; 9 bases agree with TRBD2. Trimming took 3 bases from V and 4 from J; bases not matched to a gene: 5. From germline, CDR1 is MDHEN and CDR2 SYDVKM. There are 15 residues in the CDR3. CDR3 sequence: CASSFLSGSADTQYF. DNA of the CDR3: TGTGCCAGCAGTTTTCTTAGCGGGAGCGCAGATACGCAGTATTTT.

The chain uses TRBV6-6 and TRBJ2-1; possibly TRBD1 for D (5 bases). CDR3 length equals 13 residues. Trimming pared 7 bases from V and 6 bases from J, leaving 13 bases between. In germline, CDR1 is MNHNY, CDR2 SVGAGI (reference sequence). The CDR3 region has the DNA TGTGCCAGCACCCAAAGGGGATTCAATGAGCAGTTCTTC. Translated, it gives CASTQRGFNEQFF.

For the CDR3, the DNA is TGTGCCAGCAGCTTGGGGCCTCTGAGCTATGGCTACACCTTC. Its protein is CASSLGPLSYGYTF. The chain links TRBV5-4 to TRBJ1-2; no definite D call. CDR3 length: 14 amino acids. In germline, CDR1 is SGHNT, CDR2 YYREEE (reference sequence). Trimming pared 0 bases from V and 4 bases from J, leaving 10 bases between.

The chain employs TRBV5-6 and TRBJ2-7; 7 bases match TRBD1. The CDR3 is 16 residues long. The J segment lost 6 bases and the V segment lost 2 bases, leaving 14 bases of the junction unmatched. Germline CDR1 and CDR2: SGHDT and YYEEEE. The CDR3 loop reads CASSFSRSTGLGEQYF. The CDR3 DNA is TGTGCCAGCAGCTTCTCCCGATCGACAGGGTTGGGCGAGCAGTACTTC.

The chain carries TRBV29-1 and TRBJ2-7; D call uncertain. Germline-derived CDR1 and CDR2 are SQVTM and ANQGSEA. CDR3 length equals 13 residues. Deletions cut 0 bases from V and 7 bases from J, with 13 bases between. The DNA of the CDR3 is TGCAGCGTTGAAGATTGGGCGACTCGGGAGCAGTACTTC. The encoded protein is CSVEDWATREQYF.

The genes are TRBV10-3 and TRBJ2-1; D is perhaps TRBD1 (6 bases). Trimming cost V 7 bases and J 6 bases, with 13 bases left between them. Germline CDR1 is ENHRY and CDR2 is SYGVKD. CDR3 length: 13 residues. The DNA of the CDR3 is TGTGCCATCATGAGACAGGTCGGCAATGAGCAGTTCTTC. This sequence encodes CAIMRQVGNEQFF.

The V and J genes are TRBV6-5 and TRBJ1-4, with a tentative D call TRBD1 (6 bases). The CDR3 runs to 14 residues. Germline V gene sequence: CDR1 MNHEY, CDR2 SVGAGI. V dropped 3 bases and J dropped 8 bases, with 13 bases sitting between them. The CDR3 is CASSYEGGREKLFF. The CDR3 DNA reads TGTGCCAGCAGTTATGAGGGGGGCCGCGAAAAACTGTTTTTT.